The present TCR beta chain was sequenced within a study of OX40 agonist ivuxolimab in advanced cancers. To note about this clone: Its antigen is currently unknown.

TCRdb's table, derived via immunoSEQ multiplex PCR, lists solely in-frame clones and lacks some. This sample has about 52,000 clones, with roughly nine tenths found just once. General study findings and limits: Low normalized clonal expansion also occurred in some nonresponding patients.

The junction had 2 bases not matched to a gene; V was cut back by 0 bases and J by 6 bases. The germline gives CDR1 SQVTM, CDR2 ANQGSEA. The CDR3 covers 13 residues. The sample was CD4+ or CD8+ T cells sorted from blood, taken in a trial of the OX40 agonist ivuxolimab. The TCR sequence derives from an adult with an advanced solid tumor such as melanoma, head and neck, liver or kidney cancer. The chain combines TRBV29-1 with TRBJ1-2, with TRBD1 matching over 9 bases. As DNA, the CDR3 is TGCAGCGTTGAAGAGGGACAGGGTGATGGCTACACCTTC. Its translation is CSVEEGQGDGYTF.